The 20 T cell receptor beta chains reported below all come from one sample, sequenced in a study of memory CD4+ T cells and cytomegalovirus serostatus. The sort gate was single viable CD3+CD4+CD8-CD45RO+ cells for memory CD4+ T cells. Here immunoSEQ multiplex PCR was the method, and the copy in TCRdb shows in-frame clones only, minus some. This sample has approximately 61,000 clones; 60% to 85% occur once, and the top ten carry approximately 0.53%. Sequenced: memory CD4+ T cells from blood. Every receptor here comes from an adult in good health and CMV-seronegative. Some clones in this sample may be carry-over from other donors' samples.

This clone appeared a few times. J is TRBJ2-5 and V is TRBV12-2. TRBV12-2 has pseudogene status. The CDR3 covers 14 residues. CDR3 nucleotides: TGTGCAAGTCGCAGAAGGGGACCGACGGAGACCCAGTACTTC. It is translated as CASRRRGPTETQYF.

The chain couples TRBV7-2 to TRBJ1-1, with a possible D match to TRBD1 (5 bases). V dropped 3 bases and J dropped 4 bases, with 12 bases sitting between them. The CDR3 has 14 amino acids. Looked up from germline, CDR1 is SGHTA and CDR2 is FQGNSA. The CDR3 nucleotides read TGTGCCAGCAGCTTGACAGAGACATTCACTGAAGCTTTCTTT. It is translated as CASSLTETFTEAFF.

This clone was recorded a few times. The V call is TRBV27, the J call TRBJ1-1; the D gene is possibly TRBD1 (5 bases). The germline CDR1 and CDR2 sequences are MNHEY and SMNVEV (reference sequence). With 8 bases removed from V and 3 bases from J, the gap between germline ends came to 13 bases. The CDR3 consists of 13 residues. The DNA of the CDR3 is TGTGCCAGCGGGGTGATAGGGGACACTGAAGCTTTCTTT. This sequence encodes CASGVIGDTEAFF.

The gene calls are TRBV30 and TRBJ1-3, with D perhaps matching TRBD1 (5 bases). Trimming cost V 2 bases and J 4 bases, with 12 bases left between them. The CDR3 has 14 amino acids. The germline CDR1 and CDR2 sequences are GTSNPN and SVGIG (reference sequence). The CDR3 DNA sequence: TGTGCCTGGAGTATTGGGGGGAACGGAAACACCATATATTTT. Residues: CAWSIGGNGNTIYF.

This clone was observed a handful of times. V is TRBV19 and J is TRBJ1-2, with 7 bases that match TRBD1. Trimming removed 6 bases from V and 5 bases from J; junction bases left unmatched: 6. Germline loops: CDR1 LNHDA, CDR2 SQIVND (reference sequence). CDR3 length equals 13 residues. The CDR3 bases are TGTGCCAGTAGAACGGGACAGACTTATGGCTACACCTTC. Its translation: CASRTGQTYGYTF.

The chain is built from TRBV5-1 and TRBJ2-4; 9 positions agree with TRBD2. The CDR3 is made up of 18 amino acids. Trimming at V came to 4 bases and at J to 6 bases, leaving 17 bases not matched to a gene. The germline V gene encodes CDR1 SGHRS and CDR2 YFSETQ. This chain's CDR3 is CASSSLSGGPTRGNIQYF. The CDR3 DNA follows: TGCGCCAGCAGCAGTCTTAGCGGGGGTCCAACCCGGGGAAACATTCAGTACTTC.

V gene TRBV10-3 combines with J gene TRBJ2-7; tentative D call: TRBD2 (5 bases). The length of the CDR3 is 13 residues. The V gene lost 5 bases and the J gene lost 5 bases, with 13 bases spanning the gap. The germline V gene has CDR1 ENHRY and CDR2 SYGVKD. The CDR3 sequence: CAISLHLEDEQYF. CDR3 bases: TGTGCCATCAGTCTTCACCTGGAGGACGAGCAGTACTTC.

The gene calls are TRBV6-1 and TRBJ2-1; TRBD2 agrees at 8 bases. This CDR3 spans 16 amino acids. Germline V CDR1 and CDR2: MNHNS, SASEGT. The junction had 3 bases not matched to a gene; V was cut back by 0 bases and J by 2 bases. In DNA, the CDR3 is TGTGCCAGCAGTGAAGCACGGCGGGGGGCCTACAATGAGCAGTTCTTC. Encoded protein: CASSEARRGAYNEQFF.

The chain carries TRBV10-3 and TRBJ1-1; D not certain. Germline V gives CDR1 ENHRY, CDR2 SYGVKD. This CDR3 is built from 13 residues. V was clipped by 3 bases and J by 1 base, with 6 bases between them. The CDR3 here is CAISDAGNTEAFF. CDR3 bases: TGTGCCATCAGTGATGCCGGGAACACTGAAGCTTTCTTT.

The V call is TRBV6-5, the J call TRBJ1-6; perhaps TRBD1 as D (6 bases). Germline CDR1 MNHEY, CDR2 SVGAGI. The CDR3 extends over 16 amino acids. Trimming stripped 0 bases from V and 10 bases from J, with 16 bases between. The CDR3 region has the DNA TGTGCCAGCAGTTACTCTCGTTGGCAGGGGAAATCACCCCTCCACTTT. Encoded protein: CASSYSRWQGKSPLHF.

This chain connects TRBV7-2 to TRBJ1-1, with no clear D. Germline V CDR1 and CDR2: SGHTA, FQGNSA. The CDR3 totals 12 residues. V lost 1 base, J lost 4 bases, and 4 bases lay in between. The CDR3 loop reads CASSLVVTEAFF. CDR3 sequence (DNA): TGTGCCAGCAGCTTAGTGGTCACTGAAGCTTTCTTT. Combining the CDR3 with reference TRBV7-2 and TRBJ1-1 gives the whole variable domain GAGVSQSPSNKVTEKGKDVELRCDPISGHTALYWYRQSLGQGLEFLIYFQGNSAPDKSGLPSDRFSAERTGGSVSTLTIQRTQQEDSAVYLCASSLVVTEAFFGQGTRLTVV.

The V call is TRBV28, the J call TRBJ1-1; D is perhaps TRBD1 (5 bases). Germline lookup yields CDR1 MDHEN and CDR2 SYDVKM. The CDR3 runs to 13 residues. V was clipped by 3 bases and J by 6 bases, with 11 bases between them. CDR3 in DNA: TGTGCCAGCAGTTTCGCCAGGGAGGCTGAAGCTTTCTTT. It encodes CASSFAREAEAFF.

This chain connects TRBV11-3 to TRBJ2-2; the D gene could be TRBD1 or TRBD2 (5 bases each). Per the germline V gene, CDR1 is SGHNT and CDR2 is YENEEA. V lost 2 bases and J 1 base, leaving 20 bases between the germline ends. CDR3 length: 19 amino acids. As DNA, the CDR3 is TGTGCCAGCAGCTTAAACTGGGGAACACCGGGGCAGAACACCGGGGAGCTGTTTTTT. This codes for CASSLNWGTPGQNTGELFF.

The chain uses TRBV10-3 and TRBJ2-5; TRBD2 matches 10 bases. The CDR3 is 14 residues long. Unmatched junction bases numbered 5, after V lost 7 bases and J lost 3 bases. Germline V CDR1 and CDR2: ENHRY, SYGVKD. In DNA form, the CDR3 reads TGTGCCATCAAAGTAGGACTAGCGGAAGAGACCCAGTACTTC. Protein: CAIKVGLAEETQYF.

This clone has a single count. The genes are TRBV19 and TRBJ2-7; TRBD2 is a possible D gene (6 bases). The CDR3 has 17 amino acids. CDR1 and CDR2 from the germline V gene are LNHDA and SQIVND (reference sequence). Trimming took 4 bases from V and 3 from J, leaving 22 bases between them. CDR3 nucleotides: TGTGCCAGTAGTAGGGTGGGAGGCCACGACTTAATCTACGAGCAGTACTTC. Translating it yields CASSRVGGHDLIYEQYF. Looking up the rest from reference TRBV19 and TRBJ2-7 gives the full variable domain: DGGITQSPKYLFRKEGQNVTLSCEQNLNHDAMYWYRQDPGQGLRLIYYSQIVNDFQKGDIAEGYSVSREKKESFPLTVTSAQKNPTAFYLCASSRVGGHDLIYEQYFGPGTRLTVT.

The genes are TRBV18 and TRBJ2-1, with 8 bases lining up with TRBD2. The CDR3 length is 14 residues. CDR1 KGHSH and CDR2 LQKENI come from the germline V gene. V was pared by 3 bases and J by 8 bases, with 6 bases of the junction left unmatched. Here the CDR3 reads CASSPKREIYEQFF. The CDR3, as DNA: TGTGCCAGCTCACCCAAGCGGGAGATCTATGAGCAGTTCTTC.

The chain recombines TRBV5-4 with TRBJ2-2; possible D gene TRBD1, 6 bases. This CDR3 is built from 15 residues. V was clipped by 0 bases and J by 2 bases, with 8 bases between them. From germline, CDR1 is SGHNT and CDR2 YYREEE (reference sequence). The CDR3 spells CASSLDRENTGELFF. The CDR3 nucleotides are TGTGCCAGCAGCTTGGACAGGGAAAACACCGGGGAGCTGTTTTTT.

The V gene is TRBV5-5, the J gene TRBJ2-1, with a possible D match to TRBD2 (7 bases). The CDR3 spans 16 residues. The germline V gene encodes CDR1 SGHKS and CDR2 YYEKEE (reference sequence). Trimming removed 1 base at V and 4 bases at J, with 15 bases between. The CDR3 sequence: CASSLRAEGGYNEQFF. In DNA, the CDR3 is TGTGCCAGCAGCTTGCGGGCGGAGGGGGGGTACAATGAGCAGTTCTTC.

The chain joins TRBV6-1 to TRBJ2-3, with D possibly TRBD1 on 6 matching bases. The V end was cut by 1 base, the J end by 3 bases, with 17 bases between. The CDR3 sequence is 17 residues long. Germline V gene lookup returns CDR1 MNHNS and CDR2 SASEGT. Here the CDR3 reads CASSEVGFGRGTDTQYF. In DNA, the CDR3 is TGTGCCAGCAGTGAAGTGGGTTTCGGCAGGGGTACAGATACGCAGTATTTT.

This sequence joins TRBV10-3 and TRBJ2-5, with TRBD2 matching 10 bases. Germline V gene lookup returns CDR1 ENHRY and CDR2 SYGVKD. The junction had 5 bases not matched to a gene; V was cut back by 6 bases and J by 1 base. This CDR3 is built from 15 residues. The CDR3 is CAISTSGATQETQYF. In DNA, the CDR3 is TGTGCCATCAGCACTAGCGGGGCCACCCAAGAGACCCAGTACTTC.